Reported below is one T cell receptor beta chain. Its antigen is not identified. The length of the CDR3 is 15 residues. Germline V gene sequence: CDR1 SEHNR, CDR2 FQNEAQ (reference sequence). V lost 5 bases, J lost 5 bases, and 12 bases stayed unmatched. Though nominally healthy at sampling, donors likely had unrecorded immune exposures. This record belongs to a study of cytomegalovirus exposure and HLA in healthy donors. Overall study results and limits: Cytomegalovirus association was assigned to 170 or so TCR beta chains. A later look showed TCR association rates differing by HLA locus, highest for DRB1 and lowest for HLA-C. Trimming of TCR beta V- and J-genes showed a link, identified in a later analysis, to a missense DCLRE1C variant.

Vbeta (60) and Jbeta (13) primers were used in the PCR. Generated by immunoSEQ multiplex PCR, the TCRdb table keeps only in-frame clones and is missing some. The sample yields some 140,000 clones, 79% seen once. The chain uses TRBV7-9 and TRBJ2-7, with 7 bases that match TRBD1. The source material was PBMCs. This receptor was obtained from a man between 18 and 29 years old in good health and CMV-seronegative. CDR3 nucleotides: TGTGCCAGCAGCGGAGACAGGGAGCTTAATGACGAGCAGTACTTC. Translated, it gives CASSGDRELNDEQYF.